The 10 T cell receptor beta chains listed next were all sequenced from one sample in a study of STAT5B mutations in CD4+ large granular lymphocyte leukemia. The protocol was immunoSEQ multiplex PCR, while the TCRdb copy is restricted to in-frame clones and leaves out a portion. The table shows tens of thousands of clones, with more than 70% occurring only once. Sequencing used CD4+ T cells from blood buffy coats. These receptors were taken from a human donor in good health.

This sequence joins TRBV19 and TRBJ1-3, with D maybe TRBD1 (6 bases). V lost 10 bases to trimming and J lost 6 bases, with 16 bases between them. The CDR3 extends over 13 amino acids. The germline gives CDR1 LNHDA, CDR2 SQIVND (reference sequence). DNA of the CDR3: TGTGCCACACAGGGAAGCCTGACAAACACCATATATTTT. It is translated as CATQGSLTNTIYF.

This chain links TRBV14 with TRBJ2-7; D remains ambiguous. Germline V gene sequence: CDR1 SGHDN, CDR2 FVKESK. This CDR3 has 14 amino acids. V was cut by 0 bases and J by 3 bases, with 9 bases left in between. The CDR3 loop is CASSQDSSRYEQYF. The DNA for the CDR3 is TGTGCCAGCAGCCAAGATAGCAGTCGCTACGAGCAGTACTTC. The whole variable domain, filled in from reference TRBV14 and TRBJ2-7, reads EAGVTQFPSHSVIEKGQTVTLRCDPISGHDNLYWYRRVMGKEIKFLLHFVKESKQDESGMPNNRFLAERTGGTYSTLKVQPAELEDSGVYFCASSQDSSRYEQYFGPGTRLTVT.

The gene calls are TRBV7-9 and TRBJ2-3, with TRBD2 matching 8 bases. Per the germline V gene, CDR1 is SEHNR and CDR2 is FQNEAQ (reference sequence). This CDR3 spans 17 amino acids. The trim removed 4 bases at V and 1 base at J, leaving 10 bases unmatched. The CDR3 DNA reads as TGTGCCAGCAGCTCCGGCGGGTCAGCGGGGGGCACAGATACGCAGTATTTT. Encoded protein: CASSSGGSAGGTDTQYF.

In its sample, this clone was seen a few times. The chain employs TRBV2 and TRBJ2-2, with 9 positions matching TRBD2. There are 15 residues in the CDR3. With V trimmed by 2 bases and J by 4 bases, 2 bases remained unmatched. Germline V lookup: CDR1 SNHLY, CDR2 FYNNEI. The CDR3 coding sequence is TGTGCCAGCAGTGAACTAGCGGGGATCACCGGGGAGCTGTTTTTT. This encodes CASSELAGITGELFF.

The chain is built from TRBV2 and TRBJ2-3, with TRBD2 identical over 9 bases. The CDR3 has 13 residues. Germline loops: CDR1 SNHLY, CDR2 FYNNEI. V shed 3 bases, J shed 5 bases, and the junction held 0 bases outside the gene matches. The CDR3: CASSDSGRDTQYF. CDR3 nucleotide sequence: TGTGCCAGCAGTGATAGCGGGAGAGATACGCAGTATTTT.

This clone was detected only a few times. The CDR3 DNA follows: TGTGCCAGCAGTCGACTAGCGGGAGTTGTGTCCTACGAGCAGTACTTC. Translation gives CASSRLAGVVSYEQYF. The chain employs TRBV27 and TRBJ2-7; 12 bases fit TRBD2. This CDR3 has 16 amino acids. V shed 5 bases, J shed 1 base, and the junction held 6 bases outside the gene matches. Per germline, CDR1 MNHEY and CDR2 SMNVEV (reference sequence).

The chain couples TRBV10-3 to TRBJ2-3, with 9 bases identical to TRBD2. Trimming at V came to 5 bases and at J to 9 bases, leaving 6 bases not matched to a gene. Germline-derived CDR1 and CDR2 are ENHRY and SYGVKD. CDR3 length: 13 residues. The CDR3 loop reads CAISNPGTSTQYF. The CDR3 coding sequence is TGTGCCATCAGTAATCCCGGGACTAGCACGCAGTATTTT.

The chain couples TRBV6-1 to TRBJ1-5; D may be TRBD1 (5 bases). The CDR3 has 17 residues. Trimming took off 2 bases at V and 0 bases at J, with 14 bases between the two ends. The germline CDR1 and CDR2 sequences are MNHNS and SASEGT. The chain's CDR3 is CASSEISWGNSNQPQHF. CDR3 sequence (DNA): TGTGCCAGCAGTGAAATCAGTTGGGGGAATAGCAATCAGCCCCAGCATTTT.

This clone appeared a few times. The CDR3 sequence is CASSQDAGASGADTQYF. As DNA, the CDR3 is TGTGCCAGCAGCCAAGATGCAGGTGCTAGCGGGGCAGATACGCAGTATTTT. This chain joins TRBV4-2 and TRBJ2-3, with 9 bases identical to TRBD2. V lost 0 bases, J lost 4 bases, and 8 bases stayed unmatched. Germline CDR1 reads LGHNA; CDR2 reads YNFKEQ. There are 17 residues in the CDR3.

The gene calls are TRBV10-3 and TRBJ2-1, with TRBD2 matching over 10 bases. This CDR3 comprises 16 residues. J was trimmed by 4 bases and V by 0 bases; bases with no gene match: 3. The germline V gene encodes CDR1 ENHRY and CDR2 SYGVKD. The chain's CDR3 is CAISESGLAQYNEQFF. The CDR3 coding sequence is TGTGCCATCAGTGAGTCGGGACTAGCGCAATACAATGAGCAGTTCTTC.